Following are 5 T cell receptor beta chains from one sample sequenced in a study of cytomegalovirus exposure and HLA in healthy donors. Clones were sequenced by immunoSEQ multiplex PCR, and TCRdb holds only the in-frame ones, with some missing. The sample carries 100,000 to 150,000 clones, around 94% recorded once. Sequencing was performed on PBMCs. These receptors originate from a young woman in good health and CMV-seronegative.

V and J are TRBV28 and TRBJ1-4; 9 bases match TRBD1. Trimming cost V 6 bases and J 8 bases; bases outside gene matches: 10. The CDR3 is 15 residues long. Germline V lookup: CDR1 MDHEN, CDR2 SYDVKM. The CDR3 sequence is CASRRTGGPGEKLFF. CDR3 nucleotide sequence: TGTGCCAGCAGGCGAACAGGGGGCCCGGGGGAAAAACTGTTTTTT.

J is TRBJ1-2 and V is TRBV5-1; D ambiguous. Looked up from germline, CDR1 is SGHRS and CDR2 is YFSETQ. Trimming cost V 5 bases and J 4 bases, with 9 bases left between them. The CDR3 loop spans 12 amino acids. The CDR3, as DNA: TGCGCCAGCAGTCATGACTCCTATGGCTACACCTTC. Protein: CASSHDSYGYTF.

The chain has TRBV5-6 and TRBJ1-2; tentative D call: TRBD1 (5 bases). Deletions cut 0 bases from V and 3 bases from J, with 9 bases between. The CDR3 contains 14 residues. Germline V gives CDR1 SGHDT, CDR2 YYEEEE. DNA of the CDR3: TGTGCCAGCAGCTTGGTATCGGGGGACTATGGCTACACCTTC. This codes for CASSLVSGDYGYTF.

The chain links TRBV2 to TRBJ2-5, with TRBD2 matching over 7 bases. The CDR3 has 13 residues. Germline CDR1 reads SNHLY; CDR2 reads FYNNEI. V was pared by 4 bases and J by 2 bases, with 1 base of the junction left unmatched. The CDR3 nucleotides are TGTGCCAGCAGTGGGGACTATCAAGAGACCCAGTACTTC. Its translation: CASSGDYQETQYF.

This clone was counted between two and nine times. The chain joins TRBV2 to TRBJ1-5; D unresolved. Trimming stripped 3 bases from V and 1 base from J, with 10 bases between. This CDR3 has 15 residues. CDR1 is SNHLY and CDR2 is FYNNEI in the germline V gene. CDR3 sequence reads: CASSDLRESNQPQHF. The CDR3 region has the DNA TGTGCCAGCAGTGATCTCCGAGAAAGCAATCAGCCCCAGCATTTT.